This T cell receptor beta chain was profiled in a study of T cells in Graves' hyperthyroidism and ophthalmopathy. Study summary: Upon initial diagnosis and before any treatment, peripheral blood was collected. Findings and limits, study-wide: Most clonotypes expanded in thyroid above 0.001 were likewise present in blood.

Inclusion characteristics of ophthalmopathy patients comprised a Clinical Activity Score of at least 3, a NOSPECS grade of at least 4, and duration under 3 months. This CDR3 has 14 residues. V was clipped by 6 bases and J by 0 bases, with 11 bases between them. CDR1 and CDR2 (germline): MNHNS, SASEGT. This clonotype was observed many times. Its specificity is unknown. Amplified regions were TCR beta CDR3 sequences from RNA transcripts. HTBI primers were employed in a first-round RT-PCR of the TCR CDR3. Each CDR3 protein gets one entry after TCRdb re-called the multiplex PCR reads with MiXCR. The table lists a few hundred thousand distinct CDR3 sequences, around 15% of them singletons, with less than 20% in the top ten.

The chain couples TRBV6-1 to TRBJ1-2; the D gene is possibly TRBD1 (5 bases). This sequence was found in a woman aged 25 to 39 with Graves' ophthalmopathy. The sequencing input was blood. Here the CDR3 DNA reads TGTGCCAGCAGGGCACGGGGGACTAACTATGGCTACACCTTC. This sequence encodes CASRARGTNYGYTF.